This T cell receptor (beta chain) was documented in a study of T cell clonotyping in hematopoietic cell transplantation. V was shortened by 8 bases and J by 1 base, with 12 bases between the two germline ends. The CDR3 contains 14 residues. Per the germline V gene, CDR1 is SNHLY and CDR2 is FYNNEI. The time point here: recipient sample about 28 days before transplant, after cytoreduction. Using immunoSEQ multiplex PCR, the repertoire was profiled, and TCRdb retains in-frame clones only, with some absent. The sample shows 20,000 to 30,000 clones, around 80% of them seen only once. A word on this clone: Its antigen is as yet unknown.

Study-wide results and caveats: Pathologically expanded recipient clonotypes increased progressively from day 30 to day 180 as diversity fell.

Sequences were derived from peripheral blood mononuclear cells, sampled before stem cell transplant. The sequence derives from an older woman with acute myeloid leukemia. Some clones in this sample may be carry-over from other donors' samples. This chain links TRBV2 with TRBJ2-1; no clear D. The CDR3 loop reads CASSPGWSYNEQFF. DNA of the CDR3: TGTGCCAGCTCCCCCGGTTGGTCCTACAATGAGCAGTTCTTC.